This TCR beta chain derives from a study of blood T cell repertoires in COVID-19. As processed by the authors: Nucleated cell counts were estimated from reference gene primer amplification. The protocol was immunoSEQ multiplex PCR, while the TCRdb copy is restricted to in-frame clones and leaves out a portion. That table supplies the V and J calls and clone size; D and trimming were determined from the DNA. Here the sample spans 120,000 or so clones, 76% being singletons. This clone has just a few counts. CDR3 size: 13 residues. The germline V gene has CDR1 MNHEY and CDR2 SVGAGI. The J segment lost 6 bases and the V segment lost 10 bases, leaving 7 bases of the junction unmatched.

The sample consisted of peripheral blood. The origin of this receptor is a woman over 75 with acute or convalescent COVID-19. The chain links TRBV6-5 to TRBJ2-3; TRBD2 matches 10 bases. The CDR3 spells CATKLAGADTQYF. For the CDR3, the DNA is TGTGCCACGAAGCTAGCGGGAGCGGATACGCAGTATTTT.